Sequencing of this TCR beta chain was carried out in a study of read filtering for tumor transcriptome and immune sequencing. This clonotype was detected ten times or more. From about 0.4 ug of RNA, a library with molecular barcoded alpha/delta and beta/gamma adaptors was made. TCRdb recomputed calls from the reads with MiXCR, one row per CDR3 protein. Seen here are approximately 140,000 distinct CDR3 sequences, less than 15% observed once, and the top ten hold around 8.2%. Germline V gene sequence: CDR1 KGHSH, CDR2 LQKENI. CDR3 length: 13 residues. Deletions cut 6 bases from V and 5 bases from J, with 11 bases between.

Sequenced material: a population of CD138-negative cells sorted from bone marrow. The source of this sequence is a donor at least 40 years old with multiple myeloma. The chain has TRBV18 and TRBJ2-1; D uncertain. CDR3 in amino acids: CASSPELDNEQFF. The CDR3 nucleotides read TGTGCCAGCTCCCCAGAGTTAGACAATGAGCAGTTCTTC.